This TCR beta chain stems from a study of shared T cell receptors in the human thymus. Profiled with immunoSEQ multiplex PCR; TCRdb holds only in-frame clones, not every one. The sample records 640,000 or so clones, about 90% being singletons. These data also formed part of another study, on human thymus T cells. That work states: The thymus tissue came from resections taken during corrective heart surgery. What appeared biased in thymic and blood repertoires was the usage of V and J genes. Related research found strongly overlapping thymic repertoires in unrelated individuals.

The sequence derives from a boy in the first two years of life with a congenital heart defect. Sequencing was carried out using thymocytes.

CDR3 region: CASSQVRTRDEKLFF. Written as DNA, the CDR3 is TGCGCCAGCAGCCAGGTCAGGACTCGGGATGAAAAACTGTTTTTT. This chain joins TRBV4-3 and TRBJ1-4, with D unclear. The CDR3 spans 15 residues. Trimming took off 3 bases at V and 6 bases at J, with 14 bases between the two ends. Germline V lookup: CDR1 LGHNA, CDR2 YSLEER.